The T cell receptor beta chain described here comes from a study of T cell responses to AZD1222 COVID-19 vaccine. At the level of the study: It was second doses at about 4 or about 12 weeks that were pooled.

Study-level findings and limits: After the peak T cell response, and only then, were repertoires sampled. There were mostly white British donors and more females than males, and clonal diversity was possibly underestimated. At baseline, just a handful of AZD1222 recipients tested seropositive.

This table comes from immunoSEQ multiplex PCR, and its TCRdb copy is limited to in-frame clones, with some not included. The sample includes about 140,000 clones, 75% to 95% seen only once; the top ten take around 3.6%. As regards this clone: Its specificity is unknown.

The sample consisted of peripheral blood, taken on day 0 of AZD1222 vaccination. This receptor was identified in an adult in good health.

CDR3 amino acids: CSAVGRVEQYF. The CDR3 nucleotides are TGCAGTGCCGTAGGGAGGGTTGAGCAGTACTTC. The V and J genes are TRBV20-1 and TRBJ2-7, with 7 bases fitting TRBD2. The CDR3 spans 11 residues. The V gene end was trimmed by 6 bases and the J gene end by 7 bases; junction bases not matched to a gene: 6. Looked up from germline, CDR1 is DFQATT and CDR2 is SNEGSKA (reference sequence).